This entry features one TCR beta chain sequence. Its antigen is still unknown. These data are taken from a study of OX40 agonist ivuxolimab in advanced cancers. Across the study: Earlier anti-PD-1, anti-PD-L1 or anti-CTLA-4 therapy was permitted; around 40% had received some. Study results and limitations: CD8+ T cells were the subset that, on average, had more expanded clones than CD4+. The investigators did not determine what antigen specificity the expanded peripheral T cells had.

Researchers took blood at baseline, on cycle 4 day 1, and on cycle 7 day 1. Repertoires were generated with immunoSEQ multiplex PCR, while TCRdb's copy carries only in-frame clones and drops some. The profile covers around 77,000 clones, with about 85% appearing a single time and around 0.7% taken by the ten largest. The receptor was derived from an adult with an advanced solid tumor such as melanoma, head and neck, liver or kidney cancer. The source material was CD4+ or CD8+ T cells sorted from blood, sampled in a trial of the OX40 agonist ivuxolimab.

The DNA for the CDR3 is TGTGCCAGCAGCGCGTCCCGGGACAACTATGGCTACACCTTC. As protein: CASSASRDNYGYTF. V is TRBV7-2 and J is TRBJ1-2; weak D call: TRBD1 (5 bases). This CDR3 spans 14 amino acids. Germline V CDR1 and CDR2: SGHTA, FQGNSA. V was shortened by 5 bases and J by 2 bases, with 12 bases between the two germline ends.